What follows is one T cell receptor (beta chain) and its context. These data come from a study of blood T cell repertoires in COVID-19. Study at large: Samples taken during acute and convalescent COVID-19 were collected in the United States, Italy and Spain. Nucleic acid was either cDNA or gDNA, and it came from T cells, B-cell-depleted T cells, or PBMCs.

V was shortened by 7 bases and J by 2 bases, with 12 bases between the two germline ends. Germline values: CDR1 SNHLY, CDR2 FYNNEI. This CDR3 contains 14 residues. In the study's own analysis: Amplified reference gene primers provided the basis for estimating nucleated cell counts. Clones were sequenced by immunoSEQ multiplex PCR, and TCRdb holds only the in-frame ones, with some missing. That table supplies the V and J calls and clone size; D and trimming were determined from the DNA. The profile shows around 110,000 clones, 83% of them singletons. The chain couples TRBV2 to TRBJ2-1, with a weak D call TRBD1 (6 bases). The clonotype originates from a man aged 30-40 years with acute or convalescent COVID-19. Source material: peripheral blood. The CDR3 sequence: CASTPDSTYNEQFF. For the CDR3, the DNA is TGTGCCAGCACCCCGGACAGTACCTACAATGAGCAGTTCTTC.